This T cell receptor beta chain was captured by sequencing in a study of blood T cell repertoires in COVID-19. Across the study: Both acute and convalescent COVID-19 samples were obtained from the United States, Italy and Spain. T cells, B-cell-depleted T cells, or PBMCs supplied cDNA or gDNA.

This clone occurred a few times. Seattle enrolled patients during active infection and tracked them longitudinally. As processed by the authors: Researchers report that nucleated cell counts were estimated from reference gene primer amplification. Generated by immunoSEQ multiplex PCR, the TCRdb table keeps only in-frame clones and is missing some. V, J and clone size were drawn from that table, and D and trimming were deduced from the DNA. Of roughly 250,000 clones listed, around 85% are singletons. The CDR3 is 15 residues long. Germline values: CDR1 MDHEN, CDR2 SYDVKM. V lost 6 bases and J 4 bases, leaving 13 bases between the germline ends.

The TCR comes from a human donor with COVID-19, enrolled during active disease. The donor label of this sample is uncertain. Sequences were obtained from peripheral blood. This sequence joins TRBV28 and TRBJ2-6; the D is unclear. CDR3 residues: CASSLLRVGANVLTF. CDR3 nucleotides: TGTGCCAGCAGCCTACTTCGCGTAGGGGCCAACGTCCTGACTTTC.